Following are 21 T cell receptor beta chains from one sample sequenced in a study of early T cells in non-severe SARS-CoV-2 infection (dated by TCRdb to 2020 to 2023). Receptors were amplified or captured by 5' RACE. Sequencing instrument: NextSeq 500. The public reads were quality trimmed at Q25 with fastp and then assembled into clones with MiXCR by TCRdb, keeping productive beta chains. Duplicate CDR3 protein sequences are folded into a single record with the most common DNA and genes. The sample data list some 71,000 distinct CDR3 sequences, and about 9% of these were observed just once. The ten most abundant clones make up around 5.5% of the sample. Sequenced: whole blood. These TCRs come from an adult who was a healthcare worker with PCR-confirmed SARS-CoV-2 infection or an uninfected control (not recorded which).

In its sample, this clonotype was seen a few times. The genes are TRBV20-1 and TRBJ1-2; 9 bases line up with TRBD1. V dropped 0 bases and J dropped 1; count of bases not matched to a gene: 9. The CDR3 consists of 17 residues. Germline CDR1 and CDR2: DFQATT and SNEGSKA (reference sequence). CDR3 sequence (DNA): TGCAGTGCTAGAGATCACCGGACAGGGGTTCTTAACTATGGCTACACCTTC. Its translation is CSARDHRTGVLNYGYTF.

Regarding this clonotype: Since a much larger clone is just one base distant, this may be a read error. Given the absence of the conserved phenylalanine or tryptophan at the CDR3 end, a read error is likely. This chain links TRBV3-1 with TRBJ2-7; 12 bases line up with TRBD2. V gave up 4 bases and J gave up 2 bases; unmatched junction bases: 3. The CDR3 is made up of 15 amino acids. CDR1 is LGHDT and CDR2 is YNNKEL in the germline V gene (reference sequence). The chain's CDR3 is CASSRRLAGAYEQYI. The DNA of the CDR3 is TGTGCCAGCAGCCGTAGACTAGCGGGAGCCTACGAGCAGTACATC.

The genes are TRBV29-1 and TRBJ2-3; D gene unclear. V lost 6 bases to trimming and J lost 6 bases, with 10 bases between them. Germline assignment: CDR1 SQVTM and CDR2 ANQGSEA. The CDR3 has 11 residues. CDR3 DNA sequence: TGCAGCGTACGGAGTCCCGATACGCAGTATTTT. Protein product: CSVRSPDTQYF.

This clonotype was observed at least ten times. The chain carries TRBV19 and TRBJ1-2; a weak D match, TRBD1 (6 bases). Looked up from germline, CDR1 is LNHDA and CDR2 is SQIVND (reference sequence). Trimming left V 4 bases short and J 0 bases short, with 12 bases between. The CDR3 is 15 residues long. CDR3 nucleotides: TGTGCCAGTAGTACCCTAGGGGGAGCTAACTATGGCTACACCTTC. Residues: CASSTLGGANYGYTF. Full variable domain (rest looked up from reference TRBV19 and TRBJ1-2): DGGITQSPKYLFRKEGQNVTLSCEQNLNHDAMYWYRQDPGQGLRLIYYSQIVNDFQKGDIAEGYSVSREKKESFPLTVTSAQKNPTAFYLCASSTLGGANYGYTFGSGTRLTVV.

The chain uses TRBV6-6 and TRBJ1-2; 7 bases align to TRBD1. This CDR3 comprises 15 residues. Germline V gene lookup returns CDR1 MNHNY and CDR2 SVGAGI (reference sequence). Losses at the gene ends were 4 bases for V and 4 bases for J; bases not matched to a gene: 9. The CDR3 spells CASSSYRDRAYGYTF. The DNA for the CDR3 is TGTGCCAGCAGTTCATACCGCGACAGGGCCTATGGCTACACCTTC.

This clonotype was recorded at least ten times. The rearrangement uses TRBV7-9 and TRBJ1-2; the D gene is possibly TRBD1 (6 bases). The CDR3 spans 14 residues. The V end lost 0 bases, the J end lost 8 bases, and 13 bases lay between the germline ends. Germline V lookup: CDR1 SEHNR, CDR2 FQNEAQ (reference sequence). CDR3 bases: TGTGCCAGCAGCTTAGCTGTGGGGGCGGAGGGCTACACCTTC. The encoded protein is CASSLAVGAEGYTF.

This clonotype was found a few times. The rearrangement links TRBV2 to TRBJ2-7; D is perhaps TRBD1 (6 bases). Germline-derived CDR1 and CDR2 are SNHLY and FYNNEI. Trimming left V 2 bases short and J 5 bases short, with 13 bases between. The CDR3 sequence is 14 residues long. The CDR3 is CASSETGTLDEQYF. The CDR3 nucleotides read TGTGCCAGCAGTGAAACCGGGACACTCGACGAGCAGTACTTC.

The table lists this clonotype with many counts. The rearrangement links TRBV29-1 to TRBJ1-2; 9 bases are a match to TRBD1. The CDR3 sequence is 15 residues long. V shed 7 bases and J 3 bases; nucleotides not matched to a gene: 12. The V gene's germline CDR1 is SQVTM and CDR2 ANQGSEA. The CDR3 loop is CSAGQGQGVDYGYTF. As DNA, the CDR3 is TGCAGCGCCGGACAGGGGCAGGGGGTCGACTATGGCTACACCTTC.

This clonotype occurred many times. The chain employs TRBV29-1 and TRBJ1-5; D may be TRBD1 (5 bases). V dropped 4 bases and J dropped 3 bases, with 7 bases sitting between them. CDR3 length equals 12 residues. The germline V gene encodes CDR1 SQVTM and CDR2 ANQGSEA. The CDR3 DNA reads TGCAGCGTTGGGGACTACAATCAGCCCCAGCATTTT. As protein: CSVGDYNQPQHF.

This sequence joins TRBV3-1 and TRBJ2-7; D not resolved. This CDR3 contains 12 residues. Per germline, CDR1 LGHDT and CDR2 YNNKEL (reference sequence). V was shortened by 0 bases and J by 8 bases, with 8 bases between the two germline ends. CDR3 in amino acids: CASSQEGRKQYF. The CDR3 DNA is TGTGCCAGCAGCCAAGAAGGCCGCAAGCAGTACTTC.

This clonotype was seen ten or more times. This sequence joins TRBV7-8 and TRBJ2-3, with 7 positions matching TRBD2. Trimming took 6 bases from V and 3 from J; bases not matched to a gene: 9. The CDR3 covers 15 residues. Germline V gene data show CDR1 as SGHVS and CDR2 as FQNEAQ. The CDR3 region is CASRPSGGLTDTQYF. CDR3 nucleotide sequence: TGTGCCAGCAGGCCCTCGGGGGGTCTTACAGATACGCAGTATTTT.

Only a few counts were recorded for this clonotype. V gene TRBV7-6 combines with J gene TRBJ1-2; D gene unclear. This CDR3 region has 12 residues. Germline V gives CDR1 SGHVS, CDR2 FNYEAQ. The germline V and J ends were trimmed by 1 base and 9 bases, with 9 bases remaining between them. This chain's CDR3 is CASSLGDGRYTF. The CDR3 DNA sequence: TGTGCCAGCAGCTTAGGCGATGGTCGCTACACCTTC.

This clonotype was seen a handful of times. The J gene is TRBJ1-2, the V gene TRBV20-1; 7 bases fit TRBD1. The CDR3 contains 12 residues. The germline V gene has CDR1 DFQATT and CDR2 SNEGSKA (reference sequence). V lost 7 bases and J lost 4; bases outside the gene matches: 6. DNA for the CDR3: TGCAGTGTCCGAGGGGGCGGCTATGGCTACACCTTC. It encodes CSVRGGGYGYTF.

This clonotype has ten or more counts. The chain uses TRBV7-9 and TRBJ1-2; no definite D call. Germline V CDR1 and CDR2: SEHNR, FQNEAQ (reference sequence). The germline V and J ends were trimmed by 3 bases and 7 bases, with 12 bases remaining between them. The CDR3 totals 13 residues. CDR3 residues: CASSFGETGGYTF. In DNA form, the CDR3 reads TGTGCCAGCAGCTTCGGGGAAACTGGTGGCTACACCTTC.

This clonotype was recorded many times. The chain carries TRBV11-2 and TRBJ2-3, with D perhaps matching TRBD2 (6 bases). V gave up 4 bases and J gave up 4 bases, with 12 bases separating them. Germline CDR1 SGHAT, CDR2 FQNNGV. The CDR3 consists of 14 residues. CDR3 amino acids: CASSSDSSADTQYF. CDR3 in DNA: TGTGCCAGCAGCTCAGACTCTAGCGCAGATACGCAGTATTTT. The whole variable domain, remainder taken from reference TRBV11-2 and TRBJ2-3, is EAGVAQSPRYKIIEKRQSVAFWCNPISGHATLYWYQQILGQGPKLLIQFQNNGVVDDSQLPKDRFSAERLKGVDSTLKIQPAKLEDSAVYLCASSSDSSADTQYFGPGTRLTVL.

This chain connects TRBV3-1 to TRBJ1-6; D unclear. Per the germline V gene, CDR1 is LGHDT and CDR2 is YNNKEL (reference sequence). This CDR3 spans 14 amino acids. Between the trimmed V and J ends, which lost 3 bases and 7 bases, there was a span of 10 bases. CDR3 sequence reads: CASSQPTWNSPLHF. The CDR3 nucleotides read TGTGCCAGCAGCCAGCCGACTTGGAATTCACCCCTCCACTTT.

This clonotype was picked up a small number of times. The chain is built from TRBV6-6 and TRBJ2-1, with no clear D. CDR1 and CDR2 from the germline V gene are MNHNY and SVGAGI (reference sequence). With 5 bases removed from V and 8 bases from J, the gap between germline ends came to 10 bases. The CDR3 length is 12 residues. The CDR3 region has the DNA TGTGCCAGCAGTGAACAATCTGATGAGCAGTTCTTC. This translates into CASSEQSDEQFF.

V gene TRBV5-1 combines with J gene TRBJ1-2; no firm D call. Germline V gives CDR1 SGHRS, CDR2 YFSETQ. This CDR3 spans 13 amino acids. Deletions cut 2 bases from V and 3 bases from J, with 8 bases between. In nucleotides, the CDR3 is TGCGCCAGCAGCTTCGACGCGGACTATGGCTACACCTTC. Protein: CASSFDADYGYTF.

This clonotype turned up a few times. The V gene is TRBV7-3, the J gene TRBJ2-4, with D possibly matching TRBD2 (6 bases). Trimming shortened V by 8 bases and J by 5 bases, and 13 bases separated the two germline ends. The V gene's germline CDR1 is SGHTA and CDR2 FQGTGA. The CDR3 has 13 amino acids. CDR3 sequence reads: CASGAPGENIQYF. For the CDR3, the DNA is TGTGCCAGCGGTGCTCCGGGGGAAAACATTCAGTACTTC.

About this clonotype: The junction shows a germline mismatch at one end, possibly a read error. The chain couples TRBV7-3 to TRBJ2-1; D may be TRBD2 (6 bases). Germline V CDR1 and CDR2: SGHTA, FQGTGA. The CDR3 has 16 amino acids. The CDR3 DNA is TGTGCCAACAGCTTAGGGCTAGCGCTTTCCTACAATGAGCAGTTCTTC. It encodes CANSLGLALSYNEQFF.

This clonotype was counted between two and nine times. The V gene is TRBV29-1, the J gene TRBJ1-1; tentative D call: TRBD1 (5 bases). Germline assignment: CDR1 SQVTM and CDR2 ANQGSEA. With 4 bases removed from V and 8 bases from J, the gap between germline ends came to 11 bases. The CDR3 has 11 amino acids. The CDR3 loop is CSVVQVREAFF. CDR3 DNA: TGCAGCGTTGTACAGGTGCGGGAAGCTTTCTTT.